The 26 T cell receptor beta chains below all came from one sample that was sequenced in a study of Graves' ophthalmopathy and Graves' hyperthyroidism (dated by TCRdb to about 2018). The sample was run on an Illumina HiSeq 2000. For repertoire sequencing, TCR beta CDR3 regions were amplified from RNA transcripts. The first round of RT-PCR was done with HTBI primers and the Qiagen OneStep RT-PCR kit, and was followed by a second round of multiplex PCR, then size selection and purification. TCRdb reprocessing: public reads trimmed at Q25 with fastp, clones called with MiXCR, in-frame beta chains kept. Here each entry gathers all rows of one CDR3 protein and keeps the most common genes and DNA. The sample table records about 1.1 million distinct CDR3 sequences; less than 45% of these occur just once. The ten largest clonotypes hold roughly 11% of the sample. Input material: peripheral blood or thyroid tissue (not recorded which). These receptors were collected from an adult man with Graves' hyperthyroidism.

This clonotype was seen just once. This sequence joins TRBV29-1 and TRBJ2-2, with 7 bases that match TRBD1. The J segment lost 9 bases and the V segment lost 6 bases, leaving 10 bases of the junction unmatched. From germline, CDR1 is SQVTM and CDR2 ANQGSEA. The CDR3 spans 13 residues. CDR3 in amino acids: CSVGTGVGRELFF. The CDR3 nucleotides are TGCAGCGTGGGCACAGGGGTTGGCCGGGAGCTGTTTTTT.

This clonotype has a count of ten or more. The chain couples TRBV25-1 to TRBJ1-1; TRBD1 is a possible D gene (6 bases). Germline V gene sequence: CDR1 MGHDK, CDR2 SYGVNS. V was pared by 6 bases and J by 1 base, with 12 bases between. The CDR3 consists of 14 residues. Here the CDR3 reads CASRLGGWNTEAFF. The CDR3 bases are TGTGCCAGCAGGTTAGGGGGTTGGAACACTGAAGCTTTCTTT.

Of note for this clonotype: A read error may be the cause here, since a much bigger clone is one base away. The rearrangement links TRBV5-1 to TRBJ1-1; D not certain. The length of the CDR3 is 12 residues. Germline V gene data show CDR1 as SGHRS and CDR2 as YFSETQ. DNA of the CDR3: TGCGCCAGCACTGGACTCAACACTGAAGCTCTCTTT. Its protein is CASTGLNTEALF.

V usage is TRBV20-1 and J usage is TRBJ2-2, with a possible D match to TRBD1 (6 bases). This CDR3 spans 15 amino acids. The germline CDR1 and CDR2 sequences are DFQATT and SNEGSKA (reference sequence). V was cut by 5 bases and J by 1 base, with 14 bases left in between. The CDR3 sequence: CSAYPGQLNTGELFF. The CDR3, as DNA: TGCAGTGCTTACCCCGGACAGCTGAACACCGGGGAGCTGTTTTTT.

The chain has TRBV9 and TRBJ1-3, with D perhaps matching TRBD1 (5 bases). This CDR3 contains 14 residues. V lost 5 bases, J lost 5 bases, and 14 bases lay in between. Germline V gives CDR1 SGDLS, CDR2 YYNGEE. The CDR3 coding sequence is TGTGCCAGCAGTGACCGGGGCAGCCGAAACACCATATATTTT. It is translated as CASSDRGSRNTIYF.

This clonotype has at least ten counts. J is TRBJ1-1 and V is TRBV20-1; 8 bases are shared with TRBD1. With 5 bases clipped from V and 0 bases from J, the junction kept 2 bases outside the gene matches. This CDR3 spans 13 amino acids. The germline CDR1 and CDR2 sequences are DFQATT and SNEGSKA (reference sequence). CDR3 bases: TGCAGTGCTTCGGACAGGGTGAACACTGAAGCTTTCTTT. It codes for CSASDRVNTEAFF.

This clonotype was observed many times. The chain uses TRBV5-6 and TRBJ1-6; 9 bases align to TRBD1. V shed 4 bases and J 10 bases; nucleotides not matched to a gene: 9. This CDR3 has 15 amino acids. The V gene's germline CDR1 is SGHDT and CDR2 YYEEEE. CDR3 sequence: CASSARDRVRSPLHF. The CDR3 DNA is TGTGCCAGCAGCGCCCGGGACAGGGTACGCTCACCCCTCCACTTT.

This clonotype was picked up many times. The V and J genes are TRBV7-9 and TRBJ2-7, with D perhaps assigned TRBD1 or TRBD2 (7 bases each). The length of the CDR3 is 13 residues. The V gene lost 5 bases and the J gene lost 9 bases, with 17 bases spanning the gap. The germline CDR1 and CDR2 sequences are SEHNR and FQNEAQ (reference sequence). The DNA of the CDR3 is TGTGCCAGCAGCGAAGCACCAGGGGGGGCGCAGTACTTC. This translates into CASSEAPGGAQYF.

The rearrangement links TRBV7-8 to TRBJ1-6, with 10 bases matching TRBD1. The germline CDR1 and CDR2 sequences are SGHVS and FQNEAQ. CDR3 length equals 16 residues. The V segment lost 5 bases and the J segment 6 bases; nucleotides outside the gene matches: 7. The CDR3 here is CASSRPDRGLNSPLHF. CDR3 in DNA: TGTGCCAGCAGCCGACCTGACAGGGGGCTTAATTCACCCCTCCACTTT.

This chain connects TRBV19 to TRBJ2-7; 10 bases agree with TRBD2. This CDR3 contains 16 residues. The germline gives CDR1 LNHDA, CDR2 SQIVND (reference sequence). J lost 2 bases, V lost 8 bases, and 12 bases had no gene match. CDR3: CASAAGASGSPYEQYF. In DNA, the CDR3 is TGTGCCAGTGCTGCCGGGGCTAGCGGGAGCCCCTACGAGCAGTACTTC.

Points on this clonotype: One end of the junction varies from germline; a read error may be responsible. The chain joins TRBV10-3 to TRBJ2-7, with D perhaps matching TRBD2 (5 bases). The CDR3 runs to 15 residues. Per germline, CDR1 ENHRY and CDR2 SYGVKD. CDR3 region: CASSYLGLLTDEQYF. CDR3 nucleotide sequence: TGTGCCAGCAGTTACCTTGGACTTCTAACGGACGAGCAGTACTTC.

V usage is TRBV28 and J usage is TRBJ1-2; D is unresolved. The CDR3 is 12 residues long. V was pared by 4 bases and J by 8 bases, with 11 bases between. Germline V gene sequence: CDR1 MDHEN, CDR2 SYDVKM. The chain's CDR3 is CASSSAFVGYTF. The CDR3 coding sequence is TGTGCCAGCAGTTCGGCCTTTGTGGGCTACACCTTC.

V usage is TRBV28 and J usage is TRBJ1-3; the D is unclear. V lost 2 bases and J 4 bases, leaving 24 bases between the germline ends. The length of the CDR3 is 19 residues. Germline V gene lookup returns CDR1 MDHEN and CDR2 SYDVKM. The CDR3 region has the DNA TGTGCCAGCAGTTTACTCCCCCCCGGCAGCCAGCTTCGGGGAAACACCATATATTTT. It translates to CASSLLPPGSQLRGNTIYF.

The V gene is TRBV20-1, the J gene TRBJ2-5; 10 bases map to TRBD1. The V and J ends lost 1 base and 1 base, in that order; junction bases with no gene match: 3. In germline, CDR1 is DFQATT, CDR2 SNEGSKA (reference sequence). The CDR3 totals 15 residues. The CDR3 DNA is TGCAGTGCTAGAGCGGGACAGGGGACCCAAGAGACCCAGTACTTC. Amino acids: CSARAGQGTQETQYF.

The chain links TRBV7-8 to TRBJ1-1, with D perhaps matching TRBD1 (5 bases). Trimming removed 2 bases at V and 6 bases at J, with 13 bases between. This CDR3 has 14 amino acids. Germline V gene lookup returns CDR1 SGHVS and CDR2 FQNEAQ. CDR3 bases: TGTGCCAGCAGCTTATTACAGGCTATCCCTGAAGCTTTCTTT. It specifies CASSLLQAIPEAFF.

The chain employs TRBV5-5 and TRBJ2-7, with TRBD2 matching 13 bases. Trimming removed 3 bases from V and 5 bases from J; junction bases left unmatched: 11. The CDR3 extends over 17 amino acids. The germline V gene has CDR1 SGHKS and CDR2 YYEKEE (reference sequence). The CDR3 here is CASSYGLAGEPRHEQYF. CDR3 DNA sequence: TGTGCCAGCAGCTACGGACTAGCGGGAGAGCCACGTCACGAGCAGTACTTC.

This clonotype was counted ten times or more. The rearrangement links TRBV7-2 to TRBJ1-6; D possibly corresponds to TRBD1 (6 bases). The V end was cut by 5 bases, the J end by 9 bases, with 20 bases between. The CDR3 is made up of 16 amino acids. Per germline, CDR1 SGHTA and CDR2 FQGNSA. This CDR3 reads CASSPQGLRGISPLHF. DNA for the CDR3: TGTGCCAGCAGCCCCCAAGGGTTGAGGGGGATTTCACCCCTCCACTTT.

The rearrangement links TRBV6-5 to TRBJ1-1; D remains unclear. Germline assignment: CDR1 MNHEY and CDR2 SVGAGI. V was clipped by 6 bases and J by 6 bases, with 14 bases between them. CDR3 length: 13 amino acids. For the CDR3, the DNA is TGTGCCAGCAGCCGACCAGACCCCGCTGAAGCTTTCTTT. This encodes CASSRPDPAEAFF.

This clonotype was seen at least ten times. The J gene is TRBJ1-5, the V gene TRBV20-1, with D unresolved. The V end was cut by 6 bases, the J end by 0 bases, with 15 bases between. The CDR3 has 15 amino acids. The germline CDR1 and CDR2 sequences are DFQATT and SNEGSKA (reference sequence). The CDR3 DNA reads TGCAGTGCAAGTGGCCTGGTCTATAGCAATCAGCCCCAGCATTTT. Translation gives CSASGLVYSNQPQHF.

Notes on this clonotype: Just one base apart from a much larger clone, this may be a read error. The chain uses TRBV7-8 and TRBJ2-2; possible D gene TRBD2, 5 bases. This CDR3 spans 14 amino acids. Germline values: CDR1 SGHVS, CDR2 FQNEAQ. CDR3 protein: CASRKASLTGELLF. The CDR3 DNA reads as TGTGCCAGCAGGAAAGCTAGCCTCACCGGGGAGCTGCTTTTT.

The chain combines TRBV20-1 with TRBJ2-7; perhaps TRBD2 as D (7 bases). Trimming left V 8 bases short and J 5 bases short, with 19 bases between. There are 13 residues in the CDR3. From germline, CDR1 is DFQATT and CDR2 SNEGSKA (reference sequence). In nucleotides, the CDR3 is TGCAGTTGGGCAGGGGCCCGGGGGGACGAGCAGTACTTC. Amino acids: CSWAGARGDEQYF.

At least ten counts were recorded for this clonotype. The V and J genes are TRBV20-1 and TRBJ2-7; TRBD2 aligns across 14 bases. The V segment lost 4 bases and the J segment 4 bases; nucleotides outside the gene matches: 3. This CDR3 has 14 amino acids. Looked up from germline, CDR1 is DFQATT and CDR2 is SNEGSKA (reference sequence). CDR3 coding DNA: TGCAGTGCTAACGGACTAGCGGGGGGTTACGAGCAGTACTTC. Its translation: CSANGLAGGYEQYF.

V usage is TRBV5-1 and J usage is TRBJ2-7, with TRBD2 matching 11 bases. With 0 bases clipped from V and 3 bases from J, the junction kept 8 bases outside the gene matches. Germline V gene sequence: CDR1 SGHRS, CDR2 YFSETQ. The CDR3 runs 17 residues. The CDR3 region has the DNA TGCGCCAGCAGCTTGGCGACTAGCGGGACGAACCTCTACGAGCAGTACTTC. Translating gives CASSLATSGTNLYEQYF.

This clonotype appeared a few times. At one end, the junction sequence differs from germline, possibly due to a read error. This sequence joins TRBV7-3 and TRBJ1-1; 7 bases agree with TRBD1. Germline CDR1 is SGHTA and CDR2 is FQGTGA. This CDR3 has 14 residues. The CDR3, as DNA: TGTACCAGCAGCTTAAGGGGGCTGGGCACTGAAGCTTTCTTT. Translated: CTSSLRGLGTEAFF.

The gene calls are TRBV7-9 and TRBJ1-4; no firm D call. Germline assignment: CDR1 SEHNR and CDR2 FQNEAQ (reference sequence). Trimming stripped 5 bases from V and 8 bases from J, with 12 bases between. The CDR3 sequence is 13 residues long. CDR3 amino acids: CASSVVPGEKLFF. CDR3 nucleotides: TGTGCCAGCAGCGTAGTACCTGGGGAAAAACTGTTTTTT.

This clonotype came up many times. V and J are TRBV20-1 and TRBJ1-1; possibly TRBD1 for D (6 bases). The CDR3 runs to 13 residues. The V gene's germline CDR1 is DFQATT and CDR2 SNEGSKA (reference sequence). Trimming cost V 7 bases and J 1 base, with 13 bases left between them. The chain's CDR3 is CSVVGQPNTEAFF. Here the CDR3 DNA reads TGCAGTGTTGTCGGACAGCCGAACACTGAAGCTTTCTTT.